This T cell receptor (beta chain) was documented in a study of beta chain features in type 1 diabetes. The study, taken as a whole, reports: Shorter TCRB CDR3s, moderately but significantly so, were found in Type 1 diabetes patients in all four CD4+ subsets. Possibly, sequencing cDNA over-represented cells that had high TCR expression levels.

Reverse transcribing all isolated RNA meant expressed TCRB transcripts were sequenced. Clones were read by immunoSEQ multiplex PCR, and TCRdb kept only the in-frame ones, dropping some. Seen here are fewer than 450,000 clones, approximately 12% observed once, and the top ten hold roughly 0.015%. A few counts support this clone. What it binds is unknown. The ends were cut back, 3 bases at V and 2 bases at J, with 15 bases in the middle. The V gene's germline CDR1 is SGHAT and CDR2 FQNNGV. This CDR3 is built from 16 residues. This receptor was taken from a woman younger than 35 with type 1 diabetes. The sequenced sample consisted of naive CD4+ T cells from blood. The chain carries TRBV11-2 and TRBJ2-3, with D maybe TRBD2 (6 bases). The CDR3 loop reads CASSFTRDQTTDTQYF. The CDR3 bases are TGTGCCAGCAGCTTTACGCGGGACCAAACCACAGATACGCAGTATTTT. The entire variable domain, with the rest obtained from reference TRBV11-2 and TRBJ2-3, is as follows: EAGVAQSPRYKIIEKRQSVAFWCNPISGHATLYWYQQILGQGPKLLIQFQNNGVVDDSQLPKDRFSAERLKGVDSTLKIQPAKLEDSAVYLCASSFTRDQTTDTQYFGPGTRLTVL.